The clone carrying this TCR beta chain was detected many times. Its antigen is unidentified. The ends lost 5 bases at V and 4 bases at J; junction bases unmatched: 6. The CDR3 extends over 13 amino acids. Germline CDR1 reads DFQATT; CDR2 reads SNEGSKA (reference sequence). The data were obtained in a study of T cells after yellow fever vaccination. Study-level results: Most primary-vaccination clones reappeared after the booster (96% CD4, roughly 88% CD8). FACS-sorted repertoires could harbor abundant contaminating bulk-population clonotypes. A weaker secondary response peaked on day 5, the primary on day 15.

The TCR cDNA carried a universal primer site and UMIs from 5'RACE template switching. TCRdb redid the calling of the 5' RACE reads with MiXCR, one entry per CDR3 protein. Among approximately 150,000 distinct CDR3 sequences listed, roughly 8% were seen once. This sequence originates from a man aged 25 to 45 who received the YFV17D yellow fever vaccine. This specimen was CD4+ T cells sorted from PBMCs, taken 5 days after the yellow fever booster vaccination. The rearrangement joins TRBV20-1 to TRBJ2-5, with TRBD2 identical over 8 bases. The CDR3 DNA follows: TGCAGTGCTCCCCGGGGGGGGCGAGAGACCCAGTACTTC. This encodes CSAPRGGRETQYF.